This T cell receptor (beta chain) comes out of a study of long-term antiretroviral therapy in people with HIV. Trimming cost V 2 bases and J 3 bases, with 6 bases left between them. Per germline, CDR1 MNHEY and CDR2 SVGAGI. The CDR3 runs to 13 residues. This clone was observed once. The assay, immunoSEQ v3.0, was run at survey level. The table came from immunoSEQ multiplex PCR; TCRdb's copy has only in-frame clones and leaves some out. Of around 30,000 clones detected, 85% appear once; the ten largest clones hold approximately 9.5%. The clonotype comes from a man in his forties with HIV. The rearrangement joins TRBV6-5 to TRBJ2-3; D call uncertain. This specimen was unsorted PBMCs, taken 2.3 years after starting antiretroviral therapy. The CDR3 loop reads CASSYGVTDTQYF. The CDR3 DNA reads as TGTGCCAGCAGTTACGGAGTTACAGATACGCAGTATTTT.